This T cell receptor beta chain was identified during a study of blood T cell repertoires in COVID-19. This clone was seen once. Mismatch with germline at one junction end may stem from a read error. The CDR3 is made up of 13 amino acids. Germline loops: CDR1 SNHLY, CDR2 FYNNEI. Sequencing used immunoSEQ multiplex PCR; TCRdb keeps in-frame clones, though not all of them. The sample has 150,000 to 200,000 clones, roughly 87% seen once. This clonotype was obtained from a human donor with acute COVID-19. The donor label of this sample is uncertain. The V and J genes are TRBV2 and TRBJ2-7, with D possibly matching TRBD1 (6 bases). The sample consisted of PBMCs or T cells enriched from blood (not recorded which). CDR3 loop: CASCRGESSEQYF. DNA of the CDR3: TGTGCCAGCTGCAGGGGAGAGTCCTCCGAGCAGTACTTC.